Listed below are T cell receptor beta chains from one sample, sequenced in a study of blood T cell repertoires in COVID-19. The protocol was immunoSEQ multiplex PCR, while the TCRdb copy is restricted to in-frame clones and leaves out a portion. This sample has 200,000 to 250,000 clones; 80% to 85% occur once, and the top ten carry 8% to 9%. Sequencing was done on a sample of PBMCs or T cells enriched from blood (not recorded which). Receptor source: a woman aged 50 to 65 with acute COVID-19. CDR3s include the opening cysteine and the closing phenylalanine or tryptophan. Each record gives: clone size, J gene, D gene, V gene, CDR3 protein, CDR3 DNA. The D gene is left open where the match is weak. A row's size may be missing; if present it is once, few, many or a size class.

NA,TRBJ2-1,NA,TRBV27,CASSDGTFSYNEQFF,TGTGCCAGCAGTGACGGGACTTTCTCTTACAATGAGCAGTTCTTC
few,TRBJ1-1,NA,TRBV5-1,CASGRQASNTEAFF,TGCGCCAGCGGTCGCCAGGCAAGTAACACTGAAGCTTTCTTT
NA,TRBJ2-1,TRBD1,TRBV18,CASSPTRQGIGNEQFF,TGTGCCAGCTCACCAACCCGACAGGGGATTGGCAATGAGCAGTTCTTC
NA,TRBJ1-1,NA,TRBV7-2,CASSLGRQSEAFF,TGTGCCAGCAGCTTAGGGCGACAGAGTGAAGCTTTCTTT
NA,TRBJ2-3,NA,TRBV7-2,CASSLGSDRSQYF,TGTGCCAGCAGCTTAGGTAGCGATCGATCGCAGTATTTT
few,TRBJ1-2,TRBD1,TRBV28,CASSQTGDVKGGYTF,TGTGCCAGCAGCCAGACAGGGGACGTGAAGGGTGGCTACACCTTC
NA,TRBJ2-1,NA,TRBV6-2/TRBV6-3,CASSRPGHLYNEQFF,TGTGCCAGCAGTCGACCGGGACACTTGTACAATGAGCAGTTCTTC
few,TRBJ2-3,NA,TRBV4-3,CASSQGTRVSSTDTQYF,TGCGCCAGCAGCCAAGGGACCAGGGTCTCAAGCACAGATACGCAGTATTTT
NA,TRBJ1-2,NA,TRBV19,CASSIRRAPYGYTF,TGTGCCAGTAGTATCCGCAGGGCCCCTTATGGCTACACCTTC
once,TRBJ2-5,NA,TRBV9,CASSSYGAIETQYF,TGTGCCAGCAGCTCCTATGGGGCTATAGAGACCCAGTACTTC
NA,TRBJ1-2,NA,TRBV7-2,CASSLAFQGRGYTF,TGTGCCAGCAGCTTAGCTTTTCAGGGAAGAGGCTACACCTTC
NA,TRBJ1-2,NA,TRBV10-3,CAISEVVGTTNYGYTF,TGTGCCATCAGTGAAGTGGTTGGGACAACTAACTATGGCTACACCTTC
NA,TRBJ2-3,TRBD2,TRBV3-1/TRBV3-2,CASSPQTSGSGTQYF,TGTGCCAGCAGCCCCCAGACTAGCGGGTCGGGTACGCAGTATTTT
once,TRBJ2-2,NA,TRBV28,CASSSSGFEGGELFF,TGTGCCAGCAGTTCCTCAGGGTTTGAAGGCGGGGAGCTGTTTTTT
NA,TRBJ1-2,NA,TRBV24-1,CATEGRAGYGYTF,TGTGCCACCGAGGGCAGGGCGGGATATGGCTACACCTTC
NA,TRBJ2-3,NA,TRBV30,CAWSGGADTQYF,TGTGCCTGGAGTGGGGGGGCAGATACGCAGTATTTT
NA,TRBJ1-5,TRBD1,TRBV19,CASRRDRESRGPQHF,TGTGCCAGTCGAAGGGACAGGGAATCTCGGGGGCCCCAGCATTTT
NA,TRBJ1-2,NA,TRBV29-1,CSDLKPYQGGDGYTF,TGCAGCGACCTAAAACCTTATCAGGGAGGTGATGGCTACACCTTC
few,TRBJ2-7,TRBD1,TRBV28,CATAGWSGQGTFYEQYF,TGTGCCACCGCCGGGTGGTCGGGACAGGGTACTTTCTACGAGCAGTACTTC
NA,TRBJ1-5,NA,TRBV2,CASSDRIYQPQHF,TGTGCCAGCAGTGATCGTATTTATCAGCCCCAGCATTTT
NA,TRBJ2-3,TRBD1,TRBV3-1/TRBV3-2,CASSQPGTGARADTQYF,TGTGCCAGCAGCCAACCCGGGACAGGGGCAAGGGCAGATACGCAGTATTTT
NA,TRBJ1-1,TRBD1,TRBV9,CASSARIGGTGGMNTEAFF,TGTGCCAGCAGCGCCCGGATAGGCGGGACAGGGGGAATGAACACTGAAGCTTTCTTT
few,TRBJ2-7,TRBD1,TRBV9,CASSQQGFDEQYF,TGTGCCAGCAGCCAACAGGGGTTCGACGAGCAGTACTTC
NA,TRBJ1-5,NA,TRBV28,CASSPPPWGGSRQPQHF,TGTGCCAGCAGTCCACCCCCGTGGGGGGGCTCTAGACAGCCCCAGCATTTT
NA,TRBJ2-1,TRBD1,TRBV5-1,CASRPDRGLVSNEQFF,TGCGCCAGCAGACCGGACAGGGGGCTAGTGAGTAATGAGCAGTTCTTC
NA,TRBJ1-5,NA,TRBV12-3/TRBV12-4,CASSFGGAQPQHF,TGTGCCAGCAGTTTCGGGGGGGCTCAGCCCCAGCATTTT
NA,TRBJ2-7,TRBD1,TRBV27,CASTNRGPSYEQYF,TGTGCCAGCACAAACAGGGGCCCCTCCTACGAGCAGTACTTC
NA,TRBJ1-5,NA,TRBV19,CASSIGTQRGNQPQHF,TGTGCCAGTAGTATAGGGACACAACGGGGCAATCAGCCCCAGCATTTT
NA,TRBJ2-7,NA,TRBV20-1,CSARPPGEQYF,TGCAGTGCTAGACCCCCCGGCGAGCAGTACTTC
NA,TRBJ2-7,NA,TRBV6-5,CASTNPRNGDYEQYF,TGTGCCAGCACCAACCCTAGGAATGGAGACTACGAGCAGTACTTC
NA,TRBJ2-3,TRBD2,TRBV4-1,CASSLRLAYPDTQYF,TGCGCCAGCAGCCTAAGACTAGCTTATCCAGATACGCAGTATTTT
once,TRBJ2-7,TRBD1,TRBV3-1/TRBV3-2,CASSLDRGYEQYF,TGTGCCAGCAGCCTCGACAGGGGGTACGAGCAGTACTTC
NA,TRBJ2-2,NA,TRBV7-9,CASSFDTYTGELFF,TGTGCCAGCAGCTTCGACACTTACACCGGGGAGCTGTTTTTT
few,TRBJ2-1,NA,TRBV28,CASRESGRSYNEQFF,TGTGCCAGCAGAGAAAGTGGGAGGTCTTACAATGAGCAGTTCTTC
NA,TRBJ2-3,TRBD2,TRBV18,CASSPPGLAGSDTQYF,TGTGCCAGCTCACCACCCGGTCTAGCGGGATCAGATACGCAGTATTTT
NA,TRBJ2-7,TRBD1,TRBV5-1,CASSLGGTGDEQYF,TGCGCCAGCAGCTTGGGGGGGACAGGGGACGAGCAGTACTTC
NA,TRBJ2-5,NA,TRBV7-2,CASSLGGNQETQYF,TGTGCCAGCAGCCTGGGAGGTAACCAAGAGACCCAGTACTTC
NA,TRBJ2-7,TRBD2,TRBV6-5,CASLQGLAGKYEQYF,TGTGCCAGCCTCCAGGGTCTAGCGGGGAAATACGAGCAGTACTTC
NA,TRBJ2-7,TRBD2,TRBV20-1,CSASFLSGRVQREQYF,TGCAGTGCTAGTTTTCTTAGCGGGAGGGTTCAGAGGGAGCAGTACTTC
few,TRBJ1-5,TRBD1,TRBV28,CASSDHEGAAYQPQHF,TGTGCCAGCAGTGACCATGAGGGGGCGGCCTATCAGCCCCAGCATTTT
NA,TRBJ2-5,NA,TRBV29-1,CSVEDLGSGETQYF,TGCAGCGTTGAAGATCTGGGCAGTGGCGAGACCCAGTACTTC
NA,TRBJ1-2,TRBD1,TRBV29-1,CSVETRQGARGYTF,TGCAGCGTTGAAACCAGACAGGGGGCGAGGGGCTACACCTTC
NA,TRBJ1-1,NA,TRBV18,CASSGQLNTEAFF,TGTGCCAGCTCAGGACAGCTAAACACTGAAGCTTTCTTT
NA,TRBJ2-7,TRBD1,TRBV28,CASGTYRGLYEQYF,TGTGCCAGCGGGACGTACAGGGGGCTCTACGAGCAGTACTTC
NA,TRBJ2-2,NA,TRBV24-1,CATSRAETGELFF,TGTGCCACCAGTCGAGCGGAAACCGGGGAGCTGTTTTTT
NA,TRBJ2-7,NA,TRBV4-1,CASSHPGLYEQYF,TGCGCCAGCAGCCATCCGGGACTCTACGAGCAGTACTTC
NA,TRBJ1-2,NA,TRBV28,CASTVGGRSGYTF,TGTGCCAGCACCGTGGGGGGGAGGAGTGGCTACACCTTC
once,TRBJ2-5,TRBD1,TRBV7-2,CASRGDSPMGTQYF,TGTGCCAGCAGGGGGGACAGCCCGATGGGGACCCAGTACTTC
few,TRBJ2-1,TRBD2,TRBV7-2,CASSRAGANNEQFF,TGTGCCAGCAGCCGCGCGGGAGCGAACAATGAGCAGTTCTTC
once,TRBJ2-7,TRBD1,TRBV5-5,CASSFGTGDYEQYF,TGTGCCAGCAGCTTCGGGACAGGCGACTACGAGCAGTACTTC
NA,TRBJ2-5,NA,TRBV28,CASSWGGHQETQYF,TGTGCCAGCAGTTGGGGAGGACACCAAGAGACCCAGTACTTC